Listed below are T cell receptor beta chains from one sample, sequenced in a study of blood T cell repertoires in COVID-19. Only in-frame clones appear in the TCRdb table, and some are missing; sequencing was by immunoSEQ multiplex PCR. The sample shows over 200,000 clones, around 86% of them seen only once. Sequencing was carried out using PBMCs or T cells enriched from blood (not recorded which). The origin of the receptors is a man aged 18 to 30 who had recovered from COVID-19. CDR3s include the opening cysteine and the closing phenylalanine or tryptophan. Each record gives: CDR3 DNA, CDR3 protein, D gene, clone size, V gene, J gene. D genes are given only for firm matches. Rows give clone size only sometimes, using once, few, many, or a class for an expanded clone.

TGTGCCAGCAGTGTTCCGGGACAGGCAATCGCCGGGGAGCTGTTTTTT	CASSVPGQAIAGELFF	TRBD1	NA	TRBV2	TRBJ2-2
TGTGCCAGCAGCAAATATACAGGTTCACGCTCTGGAAACACCATATATTTT	CASSKYTGSRSGNTIYF	NA	few	TRBV7-2	TRBJ1-3
TGTGCCAGCAAACCAGGAGGGATGGCGAACTATGGCTACACCTTC	CASKPGGMANYGYTF	NA	NA	TRBV6-5	TRBJ1-2
TGTGCCTGGAGTGTACGGCGGACTAGCGGGAGCACAGATACGCAGTATTTT	CAWSVRRTSGSTDTQYF	TRBD2	NA	TRBV30	TRBJ2-3
TGTGCCAGCAGCCTAGCTATCGGTAGCGGAGAGACCCAGTACTTC	CASSLAIGSGETQYF	NA	NA	TRBV5-6	TRBJ2-5
TGTGCCAGCAGCCACCTCACTATCCCCGGTGGCTACACCTTC	CASSHLTIPGGYTF	NA	NA	TRBV14	TRBJ1-2
TGCGCCAGCAGCGGGGGTCATAGCGGGAATGGCGGGGAGCTGTTTTTT	CASSGGHSGNGGELFF	TRBD2	NA	TRBV5-1	TRBJ2-2
TGTGCCAGCTCACCAAGACGGGATGCTCGGACTAGCGGGAGCACAGATACGCAGTATTTT	CASSPRRDARTSGSTDTQYF	TRBD2	NA	TRBV18	TRBJ2-3
TGTGCCAGCAGTGAAGGGAGTTTGGGCTATGGCTACACCTTC	CASSEGSLGYGYTF	NA	NA	TRBV6-1	TRBJ1-2
TGTGCCAGCAGCTTATTTATAAGAAGCGGACCCACGGATGAGCAGTTCTTC	CASSLFIRSGPTDEQFF	NA	NA	TRBV13	TRBJ2-1
TGTGCCAGCAGTTCCCCAGGGACAGGGGACCAAGAGACCCAGTACTTC	CASSSPGTGDQETQYF	TRBD1	once	TRBV28	TRBJ2-5
TGTGCCAGTAGTTTCCTACTAGCGGGAGGGAGGAATGAGCAGTTCTTC	CASSFLLAGGRNEQFF	TRBD2	NA	TRBV19	TRBJ2-1
TGTGCCAGCAGCTCCCGAACAGGGGCCACAGTCCCCTATGGGGAGACCCAGTACTTC	CASSSRTGATVPYGETQYF	TRBD1	NA	TRBV11-3	TRBJ2-5
TGCGCCAGCAGCCAAGGAACAGGGGCTCAGACTGAAGCTTTCTTT	CASSQGTGAQTEAFF	TRBD1	NA	TRBV4-1	TRBJ1-1
TGTGCCAGCAGTTTCAGGGGACAGGGTTCGGGAATAGATGAGCAGTTCTTC	CASSFRGQGSGIDEQFF	TRBD1	many	TRBV28	TRBJ2-1
TGTGCCAGTAGTATAGATCAGGGCAGCTACGAGCAGTACTTC	CASSIDQGSYEQYF	NA	once	TRBV19	TRBJ2-7
TGTGCCAGCAGGCGGGACAGGCGGACCTACGAGCAGTACTTC	CASRRDRRTYEQYF	TRBD1	NA	TRBV7-2	TRBJ2-7
TGTGCCAGCTCACCGCTGATGAGCTCTGGGGCCAACGTCCTGACTTTC	CASSPLMSSGANVLTF	NA	NA	TRBV18	TRBJ2-6
TGTGCCAGTAGTATACCCCGACAGTCCTCTGGGGCCAACGTCCTGACTTTC	CASSIPRQSSGANVLTF	NA	NA	TRBV19	TRBJ2-6
TGTGCCAGCAGCCACGAACTAGCGGGAGCTTACAATGAGCAGTTCTTC	CASSHELAGAYNEQFF	TRBD2	NA	TRBV5-4	TRBJ2-1
TGTGCCAGCAGCTTAGGGGCGGGAGGATTCTCCTACGAGCAGTACTTC	CASSLGAGGFSYEQYF	TRBD2	NA	TRBV7-9	TRBJ2-7
TGTGCCAGCAGCCAAGAAGACAGGGGGCGAGATACGCAGTATTTT	CASSQEDRGRDTQYF	TRBD1	once	TRBV3-1/TRBV3-2	TRBJ2-3
TGCGCCACCAGCCAACTCCTAGCGGGGGGGTTTTCCGGGGAGCTGTTTTTT	CATSQLLAGGFSGELFF	TRBD2	once	TRBV4-1	TRBJ2-2
TGTGCCAGCACCCCGGGGGTCCGGTTTGGTGAAGAGACCCAGTACTTC	CASTPGVRFGEETQYF	NA	NA	TRBV3-1/TRBV3-2	TRBJ2-5
TGTGCCAGCAGCTTAGACGGGGGGTTCTCCTACGAGCAGTACTTC	CASSLDGGFSYEQYF	TRBD2	NA	TRBV7-2	TRBJ2-7
TGTGCCAGCAGTGAAGGGCACCCGGGGCAGCCCCAGCATTTT	CASSEGHPGQPQHF	NA	few	TRBV6-1	TRBJ1-5
TGTGCCAGCAGTTACACTATTAAAAATCAGCCCCAGCATTTT	CASSYTIKNQPQHF	NA	NA	TRBV27	TRBJ1-5
TGTGCCAGTTCCAGGGGGTGCTCCTACGAGCAGTACTTC	CASSRGCSYEQYF	TRBD1	NA	TRBV7-2	TRBJ2-7